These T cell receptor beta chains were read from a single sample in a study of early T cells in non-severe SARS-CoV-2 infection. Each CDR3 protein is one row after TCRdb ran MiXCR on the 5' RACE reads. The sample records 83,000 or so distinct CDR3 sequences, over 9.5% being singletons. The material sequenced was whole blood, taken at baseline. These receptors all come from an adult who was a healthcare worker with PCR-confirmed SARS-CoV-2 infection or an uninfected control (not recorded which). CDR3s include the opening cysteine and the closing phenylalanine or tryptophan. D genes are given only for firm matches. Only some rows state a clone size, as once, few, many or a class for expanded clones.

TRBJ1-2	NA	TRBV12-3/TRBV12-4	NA	TGTGCCAGCAGGCGAGGAGGGGTGGACTATGGCTACACCTTC	CASRRGGVDYGYTF
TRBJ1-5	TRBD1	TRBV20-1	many	TGCAGTGCTAGTGTTGGGACAGGCAATCAGCCCCAGCATTTT	CSASVGTGNQPQHF
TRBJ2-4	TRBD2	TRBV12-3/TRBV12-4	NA	TGTGCCAGCAGTTTAATCGCTAGCGGAGGCATTCAGTACTTC	CASSLIASGGIQYF
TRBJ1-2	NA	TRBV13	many	TGTGCCAGCAGCGAAATTGACAGCTATGGCTACACCTTC	CASSEIDSYGYTF
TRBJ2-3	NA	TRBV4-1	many	TGCGCCAGCAGCCAAGTTGAAGGGGGGGGCCGGGATACGCAGTATTTT	CASSQVEGGGRDTQYF
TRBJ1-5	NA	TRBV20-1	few	TGCAGTGCTAGAGATCCACAGTATCAGCCCCAGCATTTT	CSARDPQYQPQHF
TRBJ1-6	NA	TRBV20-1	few	TGCAGTGCTAAGGGGGATTCGGAGTCATCACCCCTCCACTTT	CSAKGDSESSPLHF
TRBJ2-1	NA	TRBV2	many	TGTGCCAGCGGAGGGGATGAGCAGTTCTTC	CASGGDEQFF
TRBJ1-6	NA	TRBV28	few	TGTGCCAGCAGTTCCGTATCGAGCGTGGGATCACCCCTCCACTTT	CASSSVSSVGSPLHF
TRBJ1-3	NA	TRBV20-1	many	TGCAGTGCTAGAGCTGCAGGACGTCTTTGGGGAAACACCATATATTTT	CSARAAGRLWGNTIYF
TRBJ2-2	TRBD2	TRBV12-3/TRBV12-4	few	TGTGCTTCCCCGGGAGGGAACACCGGGGAGCTGTTTTTT	CASPGGNTGELFF
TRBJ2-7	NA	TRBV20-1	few	TGCAGTGCTAGAGAGCCCAGGGAGCAGTACTTC	CSAREPREQYF
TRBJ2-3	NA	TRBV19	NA	TGTGCCAGTAGTATGGGAGCGGTTAGCACAGATACGCAGTATTTT	CASSMGAVSTDTQYF
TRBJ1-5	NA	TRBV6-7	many	TGTGCGAGGAGATCGGGCAATCAGCCCCAGCATTTT	CARRSGNQPQHF